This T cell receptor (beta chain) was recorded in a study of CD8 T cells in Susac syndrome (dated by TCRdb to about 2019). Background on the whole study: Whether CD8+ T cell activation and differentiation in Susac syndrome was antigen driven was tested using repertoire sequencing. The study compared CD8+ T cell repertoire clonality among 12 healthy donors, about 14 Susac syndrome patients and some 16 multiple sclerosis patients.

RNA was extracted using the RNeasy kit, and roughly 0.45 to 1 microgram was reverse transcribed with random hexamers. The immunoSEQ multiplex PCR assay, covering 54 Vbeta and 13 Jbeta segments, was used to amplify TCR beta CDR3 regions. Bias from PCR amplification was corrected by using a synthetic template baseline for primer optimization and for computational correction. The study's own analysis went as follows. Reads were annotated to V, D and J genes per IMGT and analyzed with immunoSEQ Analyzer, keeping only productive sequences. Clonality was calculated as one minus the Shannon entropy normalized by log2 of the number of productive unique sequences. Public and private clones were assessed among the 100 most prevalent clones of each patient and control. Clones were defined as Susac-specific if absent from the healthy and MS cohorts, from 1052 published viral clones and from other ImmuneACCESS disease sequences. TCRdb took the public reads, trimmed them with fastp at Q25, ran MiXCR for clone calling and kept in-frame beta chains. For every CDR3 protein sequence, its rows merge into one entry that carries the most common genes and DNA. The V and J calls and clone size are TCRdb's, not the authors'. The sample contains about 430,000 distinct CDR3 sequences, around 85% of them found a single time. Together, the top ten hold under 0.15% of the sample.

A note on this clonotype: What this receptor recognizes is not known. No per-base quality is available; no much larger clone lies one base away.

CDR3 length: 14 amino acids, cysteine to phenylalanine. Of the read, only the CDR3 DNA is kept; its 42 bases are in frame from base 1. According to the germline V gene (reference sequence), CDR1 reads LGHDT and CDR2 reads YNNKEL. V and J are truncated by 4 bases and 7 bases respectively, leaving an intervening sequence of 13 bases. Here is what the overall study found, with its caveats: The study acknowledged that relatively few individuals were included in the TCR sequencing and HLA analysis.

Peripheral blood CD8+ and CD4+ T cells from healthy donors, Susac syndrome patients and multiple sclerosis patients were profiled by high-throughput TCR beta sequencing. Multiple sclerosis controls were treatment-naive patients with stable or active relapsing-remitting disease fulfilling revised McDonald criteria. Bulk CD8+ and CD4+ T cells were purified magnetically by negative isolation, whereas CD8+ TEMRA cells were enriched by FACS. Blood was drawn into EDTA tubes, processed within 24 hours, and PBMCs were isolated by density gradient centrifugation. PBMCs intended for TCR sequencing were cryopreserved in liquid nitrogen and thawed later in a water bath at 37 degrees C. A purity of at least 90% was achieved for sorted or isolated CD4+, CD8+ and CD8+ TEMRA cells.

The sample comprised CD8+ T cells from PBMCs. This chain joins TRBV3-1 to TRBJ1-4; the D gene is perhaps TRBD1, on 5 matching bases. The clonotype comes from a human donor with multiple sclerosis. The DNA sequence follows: TGTGCCAGCAGCCCCGGGGGACCTCTTGAAAAACTGTTTTTT. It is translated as CASSPGGPLEKLFF.